This TCR beta chain was sequenced for a study of cytomegalovirus exposure and HLA in healthy donors (dated by TCRdb to 2017 to 2019). Some background on the complete study: According to an earlier analysis of 587 of the donors, 150 million to 200 million T cells yielded 100 million or so unique TCR beta sequences and about 300 Gb of sequence data. An early release that covered more than 550 HLA-typed donors contained 300 to 350 gigabases of sequencing data and tens of millions of unique TCR sequences. Of the 350 to 450 genotyped donors, over 65% fell in the genetic ancestry cluster associated with self-reported Caucasian donors. The study aimed to test whether signatures of past pathogen exposure could be identified by cataloging public T cell receptors. The study used immunosequencing to profile the T cell repertoires of around 600 subjects and linked those repertoires to cytomegalovirus serostatus. In addition to the first cohort of 500 to 850 subjects, a separate validation cohort of 120 different subjects was used. To predict cytomegalovirus infection status, the study brought together high-throughput TCR immunosequencing, statistical association of individual TCRs with disease status, and machine learning. A later analysis re-analyzed previously published TCR beta repertoires from several hundred donors and added high-resolution HLA genotyping to study TCR occurrence patterns. In the later analysis, no new phenotypic data were used to find candidate immune exposures; instead, reliance was placed on TCR beta sequences and their occurrence across donors. An earlier analysis of 587 of the donors applied high-throughput TCR beta sequencing to assess whether each TCR beta V gene segment acted as functional or pseudogenic. Donor age, sex, ethnicity and CMV serostatus were collected together with the repertoire data. A later genetic analysis used genome-wide SNP genotypes for 398 of the 666 donors, treating that subset as a discovery cohort. All discovery cohort repertoires had been generated on a single sequencing platform. Class I and class II HLA loci were covered by the typing at four-digit resolution. Typing coverage differed by locus: A, B, C, DRB1 and DQB1 were typed in roughly 620-640 donors, DQA1 in approximately 520, DPA1 in roughly 590, and DPB1 in 400 to 480. Because of strong linkage in the cohort, roughly five DR-DQ haplotypes were treated as single units for association and clustering. On average, around 240,000 unique TCR beta nucleotide sequences were sequenced per donor among 300 to 500 genotyped donors of the cohort, with 15% to 20% of those sequences being non-productive. Overall results and qualifications from the work: A cluster of highly shared sequence variants was judged likely to be a technical artifact of the sequencing pipeline. In a later analysis, HLA-associated TCR beta chains showed more clonal expansion and lower generation probabilities than non-associated chains that were equally common. Because the 87-base-pair reads could not distinguish some IMGT-functional V segments, including TRBV6-2 and TRBV6-3, those segments were excluded. The presence/absence analyses assumed that sequencing depth was roughly uniform across donors, and that assumption may not be true. A few of the identified cytomegalovirus-associated TCR beta chains were confirmed in vitro to be specific for cytomegalovirus antigens. Linkage disequilibrium might explain the correlated functional status among segregating V segments, but an unknown experimental factor could not be excluded. In a later genetic analysis, a missense DCLRE1C variant was associated with V-gene and J-gene trimming of TCR beta chains, and the association was replicated in an independent cohort. It was suggested by the authors that the approach could potentially be generalized to other disease states and immunological phenotypes. In a later analysis, several top co-occurrence clusters were reported to appear linked to parvovirus B19, influenza, CMV and Epstein-Barr virus. An earlier analysis of roughly 570 of the donors showed that most TCR beta V segments appeared in productive rearrangements either about 90% or about 30% of the time, which broadly matched IMGT annotations. A further reported finding was that TCR beta sequences accurately predicted the HLA-A and HLA-B alleles for most subjects in the first cohort. At a false discovery rate of 0.05, a later analysis linked some 17,000 TCR beta sequences to specific HLA alleles. The cohort was sequenced for TCR beta chains only, and without alpha or paired-chain data the features that could be detected were limited. Because HLA typing was unavailable for some donors at each locus, only the typed subset was used in association tests. CMV serostatus was the only immune exposure information available for the cohort. According to a later genetic analysis, donors in an Asian-associated ancestry cluster had fewer N-insertions in productive TCRs than the roughly 670-donor mean. A later analysis found that most CMV-associated TCR beta chains appeared HLA-restricted, with HLA associations seemingly driven largely by CMV exposure. A total of 150 to 200 TCR beta chains were listed by the study as associated with cytomegalovirus. The classifier was reported to diagnose cytomegalovirus status with high specificity and sensitivity in both the original and validation cohorts. Over 15 rarely observed V segments, including chromosome 9 orphons, were excluded from the earlier analysis of just under 600 of the donors because counts were too low. Assigning TCR associations to individual alleles was difficult when HLA alleles, especially DR and DQ, strongly co-occurred. Across donors, most TCR sequences were observed very rarely, whereas some public TCRs were present in many individuals. In a later analysis, the rate of TCR association differed among HLA loci, with DRB1 alleles having the most associated TCRs and HLA-C alleles having the fewest.

Concerning this clone: Its cognate antigen has yet to be identified. No base quality values were provided; no much bigger clone lies one nucleotide off.

The cohort consisted of approximately 690 healthy bone marrow donors. At the time of sampling, all cohort members were nominally healthy, though unrecorded immune exposures were likely present. The donor was CMV seronegative and belonged to the group of 350 to 400 seronegative cohort members. Each donor provided a peripheral blood sample, and peripheral blood mononuclear cells were used for TCR beta sequencing. The Qiagen DNeasy Blood Extraction Kit was used to extract genomic DNA from the blood cell samples. The germline V gene yields SGHAT for CDR1 and FQNNGV for CDR2. Trimming at the junction amounts to 4 bases on V and 4 bases on J, and the germline ends lie 6 bases apart. The CDR3 numbers 12 residues from cysteine through phenylalanine. Of the read, only the CDR3 DNA is kept; its 36 bases are in frame from base 1. Library construction relied on the immunoSEQ multiplex PCR assay. For the multiplex PCR, a mixture combining 60 forward primers for TCR Vbeta segments and 13 reverse primers for TCR Jbeta segments was used. The CDR3 region of rearranged TCR beta genes was amplified from genomic DNA by a multiplex PCR assay. The amplified TCR beta libraries were sequenced on the Illumina HiSeq System as 87-base-pair reads. On the authors' methods: A later analysis counted 65 million to 90 million unique TCR beta chains across the 550 to 700 repertoires, and some 11 million of these chains were shared by at least two donors. A nearest-neighbor algorithm error-corrected the raw reads and collapsed the reads into unique sequences, merging closely related sequences to remove PCR and sequencing errors. CDR3 sequences were aligned to IMGT reference sequences to assign V, D and J gene segments. For a sequence to be retained, at least a six-nucleotide match to both a V gene segment and a J gene segment was required. Rearrangements were classified as productive when the CDR3 lacked stop codons and remained in frame with V and J, and all other rearrangements were classified as non-productive. CDR3 was defined by IMGT convention, running from the second conserved V-encoded cysteine to the conserved J-encoded phenylalanine. Sequences without an unambiguous match to a single V gene segment were excluded from the earlier analysis of about 600 of the donors. In an earlier analysis of several hundred of the donors, V segments were called functional above 56.7% productive rearrangements and were called segregating when the between-donor standard deviation exceeded 5%. To diagnose cytomegalovirus status from the catalog of TCR beta chain sequences, a statistical classification framework was built. A later analysis assigned V and J genes by comparing TCR nucleotide sequences with IMGT/GENE-DB human TR gene sequences. Using the TCRdist pipeline, a later analysis assigned CDR3 sequences along with most-parsimonious VDJ recombination scenarios. In a later analysis, each TCR beta chain was defined by its CDR3 amino acid sequence together with its V-gene family, and reads without a unique V-gene family were excluded. In a later analysis, around 600 highly shared, low-generation-probability nucleotide sequences were removed to address suspected cross-contamination and a sequencing artifact. For each public chain, a later analysis derived a clonal expansion index from normalized ranks of inferred template counts within each repertoire. In a later analysis, generation probabilities were computed with a VDJ recombination model fitted to out-of-frame rearrangements, and the resulting probabilities were checked against IGoR. A later analysis scored TCR-TCR, TCR-HLA and TCR-CMV co-occurrence with hypergeometric tests, applying a repertoire-size bias correction to TCR pairs. In a later analysis, false discovery rates were estimated by permuting HLA or CMV assignments 20 times. In a later analysis, co-occurring TCRs were grouped with DBSCAN, and TCRdist sequence similarity was added when clustering was performed within HLA-allele-positive subsets. Co-occurrence clustering excluded repertoires with fewer than 30,000 or more than 120,000 public chains, plus five with anomalous nucleotide sharing. Held by TCRdb, this immuneACCESS table contains in-frame sequences only and omits some clones. Under half of the omission traces to an unresolved V gene where checked; the cause of the rest is unknown. V and J calls and clone size are as listed in that table; D and trimming were resolved from the DNA. Within this sample are about 140,000 clones, with approximately 82% of them counted one time only. Clones ranked in the top ten supply about 3.1% of the sample.

Material for sequencing was PBMCs. This receptor was obtained from a man aged 35-49 years in good health and CMV-seronegative. The sequence joins TRBV11-2 to TRBJ2-3; 6 matching bases give a weak D call of TRBD2. The CDR3 here reads CASSWEADTQYF. The DNA sequence is as follows: TGTGCCAGCAGCTGGGAGGCAGATACGCAGTATTTT.